This TCR beta chain was observed in a study of blood T cell repertoires in COVID-19. TCRdb's copy holds only in-frame clones and misses some; the assay was immunoSEQ multiplex PCR. The sample includes approximately 190,000 clones, around 86% of them seen just once. This clone has only one observation. Germline assignment: CDR1 MNHEY and CDR2 SMNVEV (reference sequence). This CDR3 spans 16 amino acids. The junction had 13 bases not matched to a gene; V was cut back by 6 bases and J by 2 bases. This chain joins TRBV27 and TRBJ2-7, with 7 bases identical to TRBD1. This TCR was sampled from a middle-aged woman in a cohort exposed to, infected with or recovered from COVID-19 (not recorded which). Material: PBMCs or T cells enriched from blood (not recorded which). The CDR3 spells CASSPPPRGQAYEQYF. The DNA for the CDR3 is TGTGCCAGCAGCCCCCCCCCGAGGGGGCAAGCCTACGAGCAGTACTTC.